The source of this T cell receptor beta chain is a study of T cell responses to AZD1222 COVID-19 vaccine (dated by TCRdb to the early 2020s). A note on the overall study: A total of 233 trial participants underwent TCR sequencing, of whom about 200 had received two doses of AZD1222 and around 25 had received two doses of the MenACWY control vaccine. Trial participants were enrolled by age into subgroups of 18-55, 56-69 and 70-plus years, and approximately 150, 30 and 60 TCR-sequenced participants, respectively, were included in these subgroups. Broad study findings and their caveats: Only a handful of AZD1222 recipients were SARS-CoV-2 seropositive at baseline, limiting conclusions about previously exposed vaccinees. Because no day 14 peak-response samples were available, the repertoires could be characterized only after the peak T cell response. Participants were mostly white British, with more females than males. The authors suggested clonal diversity may have been underestimated. Reportedly, close to half of the unique spike-specific TCRs recognized epitopes lying outside the regions that are mutated in the B.1.351 and B.1.1.7 variants. Spike-specific TCR breadth and depth rose significantly after two AZD1222 doses compared with day 0 and with MenACWY recipients. The whole spike protein was spanned by vaccine-associated CD4 TCRs, and dominant responses were seen in regions 160-218 and 743-854. The 56-69-year group was small, and its depth increase did not reach significance, likely because of low power.

The sample's time point label is to be understood as: about 28 days (+/-7) after the second vaccine dose. AZD1222 recipients with second doses at about 4 weeks or about 12 weeks were pooled, because spike-specific TCR depth and breadth did not differ between schedules. The vaccinee samples were drawn from two UK trials, COV001 and COV002, one of which was a single-blind randomized controlled phase 2/3 trial testing AZD1222 (ChAdOx1 nCoV-19) in healthy adults. For TCRbeta chain sequencing, PBMC samples from trial participants were taken at day 0 and at day 28 after the second dose. As for this clone: The antigen this receptor binds is unknown. Base qualities were left out, and no much larger clone turns up one base away.

The CDR3 regions of human TCRbeta chains were subjected to immunosequencing. The source study handled its data this way. Repertoire TCRs were matched against a reference library of SARS-CoV-2-specific TCRs generated with the MIRA antigen-specificity platform. Breadth meant the fraction of unique TCRs that were SARS-CoV-2-associated, whereas depth meant the fraction of total T cells that were SARS-CoV-2-associated. Using the MIRA data, each spike-specific TCR was mapped to the spike region that the TCR reacts to and placed in a CD4 or CD8 class. Log10-transformed breadth and depth values were compared by one-way ANOVA with Sidak's multiple comparisons tests. Sourced from immuneACCESS, this table was stored by TCRdb with only in-frame sequences that have V and J called. A share of the clones is absent; for the studies checked, an unresolved V gene accounts for under half, and the remainder has no known explanation. The V and J calls and clone size are taken from that table; D and trimming were inferred from the DNA. The sample contains 150,000 to 200,000 clones, about 93% of them found a single time. Clones ranked in the top ten supply 1% of the sample.

V ends up 0 bases short and J 7 bases short, with an unmatched junction base count of 9. The germline V gene (reference sequence) gives CDR1 as LGHDT and CDR2 as YNNKEL. From the cysteine up to the phenylalanine, the CDR3 has a length of 16 residues. CDR3 DNA is the only sequence kept; it has 48 bases, read in frame from the first base. The sample in question was peripheral blood, obtained 28 days after the second AZD1222 dose. This chain is built from TRBV3-1 (or the pseudogene TRBV3-2) and TRBJ1-2, with 9 bases matching TRBD1. The clonotype was recovered from an adult who received the AZD1222 COVID-19 vaccine. The CDR3 in this case is CASSQELLGQGSGYTF. The nucleotide sequence is given as TGTGCCAGCAGCCAAGAGTTGCTAGGACAGGGGAGTGGCTACACCTTC.